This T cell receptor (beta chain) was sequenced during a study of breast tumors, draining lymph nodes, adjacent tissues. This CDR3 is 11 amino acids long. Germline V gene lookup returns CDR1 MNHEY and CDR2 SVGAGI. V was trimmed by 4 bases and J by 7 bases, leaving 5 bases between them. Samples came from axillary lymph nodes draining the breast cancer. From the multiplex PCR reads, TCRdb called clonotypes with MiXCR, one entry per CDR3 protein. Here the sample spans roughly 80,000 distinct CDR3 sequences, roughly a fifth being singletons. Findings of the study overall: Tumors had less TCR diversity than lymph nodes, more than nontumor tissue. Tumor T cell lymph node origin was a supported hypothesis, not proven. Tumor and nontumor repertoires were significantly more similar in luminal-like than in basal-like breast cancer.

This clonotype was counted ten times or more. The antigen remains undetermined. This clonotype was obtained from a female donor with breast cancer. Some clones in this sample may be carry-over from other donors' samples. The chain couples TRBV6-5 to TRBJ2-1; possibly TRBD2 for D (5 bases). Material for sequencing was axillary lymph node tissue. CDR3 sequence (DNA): TGTGCCAGCAGTTCGGGGAATGAGCAGTTCTTC. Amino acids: CASSSGNEQFF.